This T cell receptor (beta chain) was identified during a study of patients and donors after allogeneic stem cell transplantation. TCRdb processed the RT-PCR reads anew with MiXCR; each CDR3 protein has one entry. This sample has some 200,000 distinct CDR3 sequences; around two fifths occur once, and the top ten carry less than 40%. CDR1 is MNHEY and CDR2 is SMNVEV in the germline V gene (reference sequence). The CDR3 length is 17 residues. Trimming pared 7 bases from V and 0 bases from J, leaving 21 bases between. J is TRBJ1-2 and V is TRBV27; tentative D call: TRBD1 (6 bases). Material: blood, either unsorted or a sorted T cell fraction (not recorded which). This clonotype originated in a human donor who was either an allogeneic HSCT recipient or a stem cell or donor lymphocyte infusion donor (not recorded which). It is not recorded whose cells these are; they may come from a transplant donor. The CDR3 DNA sequence: TGTGCCAGCACCACCCGGGGGGCTTTATTAGCTAACTATGGCTACACCTTC. It codes for CASTTRGALLANYGYTF.